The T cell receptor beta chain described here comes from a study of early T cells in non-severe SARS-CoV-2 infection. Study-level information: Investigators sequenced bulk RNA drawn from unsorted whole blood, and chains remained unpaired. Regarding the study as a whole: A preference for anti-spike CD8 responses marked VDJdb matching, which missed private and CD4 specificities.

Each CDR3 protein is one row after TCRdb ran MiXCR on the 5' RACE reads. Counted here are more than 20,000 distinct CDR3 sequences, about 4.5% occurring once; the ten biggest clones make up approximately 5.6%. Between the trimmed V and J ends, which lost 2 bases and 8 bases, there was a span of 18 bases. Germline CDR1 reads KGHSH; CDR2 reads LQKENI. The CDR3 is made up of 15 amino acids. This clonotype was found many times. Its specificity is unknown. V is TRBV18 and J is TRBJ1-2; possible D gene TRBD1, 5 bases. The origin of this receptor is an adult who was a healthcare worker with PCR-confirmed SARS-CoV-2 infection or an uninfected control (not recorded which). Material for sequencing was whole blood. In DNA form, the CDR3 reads TGTGCCAGCTCACCAGACGCCCAGGGAGACAAGGGCTACACCTTC. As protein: CASSPDAQGDKGYTF.